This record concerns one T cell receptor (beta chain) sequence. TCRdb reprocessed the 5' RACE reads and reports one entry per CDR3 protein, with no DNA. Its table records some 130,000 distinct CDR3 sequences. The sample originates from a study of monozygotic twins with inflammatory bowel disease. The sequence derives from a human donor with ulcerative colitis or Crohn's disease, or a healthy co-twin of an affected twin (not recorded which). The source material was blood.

This CDR3 reads CASSLVGSRTGAYEQYF. This rearrangement joins TRBV7-9 to TRBJ2-7; with no DNA, the TCRdb D assignment of TRBD1 cannot be verified. This CDR3 has 17 residues. Looked up from germline, CDR1 is SEHNR and CDR2 is FQNEAQ (reference sequence).